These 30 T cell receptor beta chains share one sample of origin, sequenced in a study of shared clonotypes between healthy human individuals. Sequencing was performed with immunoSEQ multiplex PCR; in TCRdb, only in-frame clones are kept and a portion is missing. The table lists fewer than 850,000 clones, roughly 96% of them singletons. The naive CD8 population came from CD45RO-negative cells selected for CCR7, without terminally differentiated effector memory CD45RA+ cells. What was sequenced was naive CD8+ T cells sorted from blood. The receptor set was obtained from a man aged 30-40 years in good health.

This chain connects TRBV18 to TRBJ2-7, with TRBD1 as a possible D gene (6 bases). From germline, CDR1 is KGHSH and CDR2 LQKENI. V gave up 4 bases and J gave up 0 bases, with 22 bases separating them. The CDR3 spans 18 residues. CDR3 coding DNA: TGTGCCAGCTCACTTCGGACAGACCTTCGCCCGAGCTCCTACGAGCAGTACTTC. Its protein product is CASSLRTDLRPSSYEQYF.

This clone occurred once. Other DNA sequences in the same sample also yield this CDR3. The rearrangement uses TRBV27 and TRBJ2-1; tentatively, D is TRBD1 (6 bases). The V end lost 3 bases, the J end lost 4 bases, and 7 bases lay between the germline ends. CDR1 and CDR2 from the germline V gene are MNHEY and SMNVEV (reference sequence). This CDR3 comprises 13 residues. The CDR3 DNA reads TGTGCCAGCAGTTTGACAGGTTACAATGAGCAGTTCTTC. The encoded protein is CASSLTGYNEQFF.

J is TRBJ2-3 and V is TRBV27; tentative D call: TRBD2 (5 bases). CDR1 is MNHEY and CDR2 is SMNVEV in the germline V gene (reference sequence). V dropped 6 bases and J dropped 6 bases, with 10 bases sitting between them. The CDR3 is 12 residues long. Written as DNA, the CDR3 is TGTGCCAGCAGCCGGGGTTGGGATACGCAGTATTTT. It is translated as CASSRGWDTQYF.

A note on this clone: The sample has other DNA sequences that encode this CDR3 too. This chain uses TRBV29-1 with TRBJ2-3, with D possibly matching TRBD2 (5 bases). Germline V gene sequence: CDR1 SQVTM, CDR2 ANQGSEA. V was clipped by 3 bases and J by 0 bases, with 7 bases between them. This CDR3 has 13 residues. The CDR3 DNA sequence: TGCAGCGTTGAGGGCGGGAGCACAGATACGCAGTATTTT. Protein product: CSVEGGSTDTQYF.

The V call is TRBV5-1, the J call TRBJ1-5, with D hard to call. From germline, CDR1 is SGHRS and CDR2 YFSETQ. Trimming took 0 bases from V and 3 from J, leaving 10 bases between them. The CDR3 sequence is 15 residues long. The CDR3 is CASSLEGRANQPQHF. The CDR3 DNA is TGCGCCAGCAGCTTGGAAGGGAGGGCCAATCAGCCCCAGCATTTT.

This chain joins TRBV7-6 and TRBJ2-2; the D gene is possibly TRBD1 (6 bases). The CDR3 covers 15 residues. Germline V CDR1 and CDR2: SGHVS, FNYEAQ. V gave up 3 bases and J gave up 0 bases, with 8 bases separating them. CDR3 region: CASSFGQTNTGELFF. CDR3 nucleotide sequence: TGTGCCAGCAGCTTCGGACAGACGAACACCGGGGAGCTGTTTTTT.

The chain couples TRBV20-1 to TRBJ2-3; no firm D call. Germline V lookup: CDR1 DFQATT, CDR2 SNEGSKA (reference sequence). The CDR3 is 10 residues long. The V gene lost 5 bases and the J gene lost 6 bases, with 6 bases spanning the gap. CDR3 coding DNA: TGCAGTGCTTTACACGATACGCAGTATTTT. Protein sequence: CSALHDTQYF.

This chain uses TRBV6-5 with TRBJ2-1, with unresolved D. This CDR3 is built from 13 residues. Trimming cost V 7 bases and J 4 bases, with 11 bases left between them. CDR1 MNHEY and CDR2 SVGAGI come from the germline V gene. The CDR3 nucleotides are TGTGCCAGCACTATCGGCCCATACAATGAGCAGTTCTTC. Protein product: CASTIGPYNEQFF.

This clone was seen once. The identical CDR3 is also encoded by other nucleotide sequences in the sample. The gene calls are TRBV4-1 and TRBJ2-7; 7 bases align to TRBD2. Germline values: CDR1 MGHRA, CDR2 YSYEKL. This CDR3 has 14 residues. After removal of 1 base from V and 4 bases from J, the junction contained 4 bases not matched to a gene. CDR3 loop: CASSQGGGSYEQYF. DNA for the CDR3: TGCGCCAGCAGCCAAGGGGGCGGGAGTTACGAGCAGTACTTC.

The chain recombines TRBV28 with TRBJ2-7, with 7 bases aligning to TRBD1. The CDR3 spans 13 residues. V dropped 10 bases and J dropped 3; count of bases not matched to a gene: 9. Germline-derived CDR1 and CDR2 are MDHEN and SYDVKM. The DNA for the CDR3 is TGTGCCACCCAGGGACAGATTGACTACGAGCAGTACTTC. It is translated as CATQGQIDYEQYF.

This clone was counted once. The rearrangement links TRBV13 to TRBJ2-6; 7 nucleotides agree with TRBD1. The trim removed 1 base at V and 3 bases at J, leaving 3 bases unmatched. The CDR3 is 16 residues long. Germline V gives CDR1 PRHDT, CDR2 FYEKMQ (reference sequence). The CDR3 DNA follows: TGTGCCAGCAGCTTAGAAGGGGGCGGTGGGGCCAACGTCCTGACTTTC. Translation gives CASSLEGGGGANVLTF.

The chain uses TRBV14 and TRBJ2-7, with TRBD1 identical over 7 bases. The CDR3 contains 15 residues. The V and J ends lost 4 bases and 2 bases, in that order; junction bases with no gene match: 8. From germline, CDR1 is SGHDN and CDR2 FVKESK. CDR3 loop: CASSPSWDRTYEQYF. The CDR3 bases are TGTGCCAGCAGCCCAAGCTGGGACAGAACCTACGAGCAGTACTTC.

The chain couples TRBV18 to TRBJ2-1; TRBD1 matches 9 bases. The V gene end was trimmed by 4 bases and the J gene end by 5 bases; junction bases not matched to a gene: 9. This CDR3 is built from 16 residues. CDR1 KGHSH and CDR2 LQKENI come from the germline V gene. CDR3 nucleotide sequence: TGTGCCAGCTCACGGAAGGGACAGGGCGTAAACAATGAGCAGTTCTTC. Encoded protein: CASSRKGQGVNNEQFF.

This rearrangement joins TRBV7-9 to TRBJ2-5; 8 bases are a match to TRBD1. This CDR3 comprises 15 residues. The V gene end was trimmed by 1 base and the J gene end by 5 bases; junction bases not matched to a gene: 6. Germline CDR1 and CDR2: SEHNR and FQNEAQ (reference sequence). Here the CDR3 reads CASSLVRQGMETQYF. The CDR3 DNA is TGTGCCAGCAGCTTAGTAAGACAGGGGATGGAGACCCAGTACTTC.

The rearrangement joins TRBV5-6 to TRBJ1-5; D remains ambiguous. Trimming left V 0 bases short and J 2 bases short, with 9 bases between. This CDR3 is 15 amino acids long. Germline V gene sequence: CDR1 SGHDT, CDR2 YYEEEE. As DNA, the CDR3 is TGTGCCAGCAGCTTGGGCGGGGTTGGCAATCAGCCCCAGCATTTT. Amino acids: CASSLGGVGNQPQHF.

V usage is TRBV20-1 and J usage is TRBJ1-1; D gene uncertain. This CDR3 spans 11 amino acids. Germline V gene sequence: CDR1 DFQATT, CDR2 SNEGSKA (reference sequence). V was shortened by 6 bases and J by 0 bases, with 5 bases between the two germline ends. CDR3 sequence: CSAPMNTEAFF. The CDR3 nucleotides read TGCAGTGCGCCCATGAACACTGAAGCTTTCTTT.

The CDR3 protein is CASSNPRDAADTQYF. The CDR3 region has the DNA TGTGCCAGCAGCAACCCTAGGGATGCCGCAGATACGCAGTATTTT. This chain joins TRBV7-9 and TRBJ2-3, with D unclear. The germline V gene encodes CDR1 SEHNR and CDR2 FQNEAQ (reference sequence). This CDR3 has 15 residues. V was cut by 5 bases and J by 4 bases, with 16 bases left in between.

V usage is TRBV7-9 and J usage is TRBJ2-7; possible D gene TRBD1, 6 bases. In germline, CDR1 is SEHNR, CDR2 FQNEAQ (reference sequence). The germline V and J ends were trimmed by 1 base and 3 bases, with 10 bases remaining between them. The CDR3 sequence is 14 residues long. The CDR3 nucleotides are TGTGCCAGCAGCTTAGAGGGACACGTCTACGAGCAGTACTTC. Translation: CASSLEGHVYEQYF.

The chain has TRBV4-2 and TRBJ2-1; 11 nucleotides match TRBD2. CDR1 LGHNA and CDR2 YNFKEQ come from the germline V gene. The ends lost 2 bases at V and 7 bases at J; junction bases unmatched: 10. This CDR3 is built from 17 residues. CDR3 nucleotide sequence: TGTGCCAGCAGCCAAAACCAACGGACTAGCGGGTATAATGAGCAGTTCTTC. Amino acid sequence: CASSQNQRTSGYNEQFF.

CDR3 loop: CASSLDPFNPHNEQFF. CDR3 nucleotide sequence: TGCGCCAGCAGCTTGGATCCCTTTAATCCCCACAATGAGCAGTTCTTC. V usage is TRBV5-1 and J usage is TRBJ2-1; D remains unclear. Germline V CDR1 and CDR2: SGHRS, YFSETQ. V shed 0 bases and J shed 5 bases, with 15 bases lying between them. The CDR3 sequence is 16 residues long.

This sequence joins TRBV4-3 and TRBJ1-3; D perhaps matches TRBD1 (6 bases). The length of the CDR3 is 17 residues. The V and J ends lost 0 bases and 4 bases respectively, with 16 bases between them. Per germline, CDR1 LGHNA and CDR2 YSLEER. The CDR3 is CASSQDRGGSTGNTIYF. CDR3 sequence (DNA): TGCGCCAGCAGCCAAGATAGGGGGGGCAGTACGGGAAACACCATATATTTT.

The CDR3 DNA reads TGTGCCAGCAGCTCCCCCTGGGGACAGGGCACCTACGAGCAGTACTTC. It translates to CASSSPWGQGTYEQYF. The V call is TRBV7-9, the J call TRBJ2-7, with TRBD1 matching over 9 bases. Losses at the gene ends were 4 bases for V and 2 bases for J; bases not matched to a gene: 9. Germline-derived CDR1 and CDR2 are SEHNR and FQNEAQ (reference sequence). The CDR3 length is 16 residues.

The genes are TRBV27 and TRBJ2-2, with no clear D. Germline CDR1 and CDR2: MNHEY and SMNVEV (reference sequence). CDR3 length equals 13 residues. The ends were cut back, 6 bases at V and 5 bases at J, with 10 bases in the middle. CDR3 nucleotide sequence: TGTGCCAGCAGATTCCTGGGTACCGGGGAGCTGTTTTTT. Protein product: CASRFLGTGELFF.

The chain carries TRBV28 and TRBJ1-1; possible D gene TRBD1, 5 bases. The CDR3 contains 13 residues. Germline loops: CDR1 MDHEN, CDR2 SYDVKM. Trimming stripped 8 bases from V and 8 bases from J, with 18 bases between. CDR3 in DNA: TGTGCCAGCCGAGAAGAAACAGGTCTCGAAGCTTTCTTT. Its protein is CASREETGLEAFF. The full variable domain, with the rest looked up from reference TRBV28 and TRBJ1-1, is DVKVTQSSRYLVKRTGEKVFLECVQDMDHENMFWYRQDPGLGLRLIYFSYDVKMKEKGDIPEGYSVSREKKERFSLILESASTNQTSMYLCASREETGLEAFFGQGTRLTVV.

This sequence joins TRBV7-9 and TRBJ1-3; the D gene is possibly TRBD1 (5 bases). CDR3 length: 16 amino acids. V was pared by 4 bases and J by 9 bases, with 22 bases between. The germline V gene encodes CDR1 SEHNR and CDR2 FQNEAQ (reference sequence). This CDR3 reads CASSSPLGLEAGTIYF. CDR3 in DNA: TGTGCCAGCAGCTCCCCCCTGGGGCTCGAGGCCGGCACCATATATTTT.

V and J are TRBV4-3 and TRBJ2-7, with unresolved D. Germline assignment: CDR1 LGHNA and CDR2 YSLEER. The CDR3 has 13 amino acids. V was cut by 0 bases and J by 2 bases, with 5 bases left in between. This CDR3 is CASSQEPAYEQYF. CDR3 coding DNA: TGCGCCAGCAGCCAAGAACCCGCCTACGAGCAGTACTTC.

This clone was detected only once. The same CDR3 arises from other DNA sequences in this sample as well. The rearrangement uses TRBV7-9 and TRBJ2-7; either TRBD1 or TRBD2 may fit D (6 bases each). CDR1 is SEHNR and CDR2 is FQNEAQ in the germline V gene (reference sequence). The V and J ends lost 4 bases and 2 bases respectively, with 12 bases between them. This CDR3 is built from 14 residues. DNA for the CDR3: TGTGCCAGCAGCTCCCCCGGGGGCCCCTACGAGCAGTACTTC. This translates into CASSSPGGPYEQYF.

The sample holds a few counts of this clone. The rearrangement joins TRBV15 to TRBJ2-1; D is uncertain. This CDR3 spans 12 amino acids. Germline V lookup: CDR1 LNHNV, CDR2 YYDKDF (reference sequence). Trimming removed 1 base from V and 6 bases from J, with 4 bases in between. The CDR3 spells CATSRAINEQFF. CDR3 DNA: TGTGCCACCAGCAGAGCTATCAATGAGCAGTTCTTC.

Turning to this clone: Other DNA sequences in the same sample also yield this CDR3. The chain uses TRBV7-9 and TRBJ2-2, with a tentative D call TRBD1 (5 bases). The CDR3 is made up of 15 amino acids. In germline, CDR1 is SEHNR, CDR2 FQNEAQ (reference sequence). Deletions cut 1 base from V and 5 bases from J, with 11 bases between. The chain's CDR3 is CASSLGQGETGELFF. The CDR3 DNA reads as TGTGCCAGCAGCTTAGGGCAGGGTGAAACCGGGGAGCTGTTTTTT.

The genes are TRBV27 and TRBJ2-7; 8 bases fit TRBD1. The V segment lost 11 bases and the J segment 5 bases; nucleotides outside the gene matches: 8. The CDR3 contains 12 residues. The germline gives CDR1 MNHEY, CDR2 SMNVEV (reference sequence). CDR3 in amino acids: CAVRTGPNEQYF. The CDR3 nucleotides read TGTGCCGTCAGGACAGGGCCCAACGAGCAGTACTTC.